The next 22 T cell receptor beta chains were all read from a single sample in a study of cytomegalovirus exposure and HLA in healthy donors. The PCR used 60 Vbeta and 13 Jbeta primers. Libraries were prepared by immunoSEQ multiplex PCR; TCRdb keeps only in-frame clonotypes and omits some of them. The sample lists 150,000 to 200,000 clones, about 80% occurring once. Source material: PBMCs. These receptors were obtained from a woman aged 40 to 55 in good health and CMV-seronegative.

The gene calls are TRBV30 and TRBJ2-2, with 8 bases fitting TRBD2. The V segment lost 4 bases and the J segment 6 bases; nucleotides outside the gene matches: 7. Germline V gene data show CDR1 as GTSNPN and CDR2 as SVGIG (reference sequence). This CDR3 comprises 14 residues. Here the CDR3 DNA reads TGTGCCTGGACACGGGGGGGGCCCCCCGGGGAGCTGTTTTTT. It specifies CAWTRGGPPGELFF.

This sequence joins TRBV5-4 and TRBJ2-3; 11 nucleotides line up with TRBD2. This CDR3 has 18 amino acids. The germline V gene encodes CDR1 SGHNT and CDR2 YYREEE (reference sequence). Losses at the gene ends were 0 bases for V and 0 bases for J; bases not matched to a gene: 6. DNA of the CDR3: TGTGCCAGCAGCTTGGGGCTAGCGGGAGGACTGAGCACAGATACGCAGTATTTT. Protein: CASSLGLAGGLSTDTQYF.

The gene calls are TRBV5-1 and TRBJ2-7; a possible D gene is TRBD2 (7 bases). V was shortened by 4 bases and J by 6 bases, with 17 bases between the two germline ends. The CDR3 covers 14 residues. CDR1 and CDR2 from the germline V gene are SGHRS and YFSETQ. The CDR3 spells CASSPGGGGIEQYF. The CDR3 coding sequence is TGCGCCAGCAGCCCGGGGGGAGGGGGGATCGAGCAGTACTTC.

Concerning this clone: Other DNA sequences in this sample translate to the same CDR3. The chain employs TRBV9 and TRBJ1-3; D is perhaps TRBD1 (5 bases). Trimming pared 0 bases from V and 0 bases from J, leaving 7 bases between. Germline CDR1 SGDLS, CDR2 YYNGEE. The CDR3 contains 15 residues. The CDR3 sequence: CASSVGTGSGNTIYF. The CDR3 nucleotides are TGTGCCAGCAGCGTAGGCACAGGCTCTGGAAACACCATATATTTT.

The V gene is TRBV7-9, the J gene TRBJ2-1; 7 bases are a match to TRBD2. J lost 0 bases, V lost 3 bases, and 8 bases had no gene match. CDR1 is SEHNR and CDR2 is FQNEAQ in the germline V gene (reference sequence). This CDR3 region has 17 residues. The CDR3 is CASSFGRADFSYNEQFF. DNA for the CDR3: TGTGCCAGCAGCTTTGGGAGGGCGGATTTCTCCTACAATGAGCAGTTCTTC.

There are a few counts of this clone. The chain couples TRBV5-1 to TRBJ2-6; TRBD2 is a possible D gene (6 bases). Germline V gene data show CDR1 as SGHRS and CDR2 as YFSETQ. The V and J ends lost 4 bases and 0 bases respectively, with 14 bases between them. The CDR3 sequence is 17 residues long. CDR3 sequence: CASSPGLSPSGANVLTF. CDR3 DNA sequence: TGCGCCAGCAGCCCCGGACTATCCCCCTCTGGGGCCAACGTCCTGACTTTC. Variable domain in full (rest from reference TRBV5-1 and TRBJ2-6): KAGVTQTPRYLIKTRGQQVTLSCSPISGHRSVSWYQQTPGQGLQFLFEYFSETQRNKGNFPGRFSGRQFSNSRSEMNVSTLELGDSALYLCASSPGLSPSGANVLTFGAGSRLTVL.

This chain joins TRBV15 and TRBJ1-1, with TRBD1 identical over 9 bases. The CDR3 runs to 15 residues. Germline-derived CDR1 and CDR2 are LNHNV and YYDKDF (reference sequence). The ends lost 1 base at V and 6 bases at J; junction bases unmatched: 6. The CDR3 coding sequence is TGTGCCACCAGCAGAGCGGGACAGGGAAGGCCTGAAGCTTTCTTT. This translates into CATSRAGQGRPEAFF.

The chain links TRBV11-2 to TRBJ2-3; D gene ambiguous. The germline V gene encodes CDR1 SGHAT and CDR2 FQNNGV. The CDR3 runs to 15 residues. The germline V and J ends were trimmed by 5 bases and 4 bases, with 16 bases remaining between them. CDR3 in DNA: TGTGCCAGCAGCGTTTTTAGTCTGCCGGCAGATACGCAGTATTTT. Translated: CASSVFSLPADTQYF.

The chain uses TRBV7-2 and TRBJ2-1; D ambiguous. This CDR3 region has 15 residues. Germline loops: CDR1 SGHTA, CDR2 FQGNSA. Trimming pared 2 bases from V and 8 bases from J, leaving 16 bases between. The CDR3 DNA reads as TGTGCCAGCAGCTTAAATCCCCCCAGGCAGCATGAGCAGTTCTTC. As protein: CASSLNPPRQHEQFF.

V and J are TRBV7-8 and TRBJ2-2; TRBD1 agrees at 7 bases. Trimming cost V 1 base and J 1 base; bases outside gene matches: 0. Germline V gene lookup returns CDR1 SGHVS and CDR2 FQNEAQ. This CDR3 has 15 residues. CDR3 coding DNA: TGTGCCAGCAGCTTAGGGACAGGGAACACCGGGGAGCTGTTTTTT. This translates into CASSLGTGNTGELFF. The complete variable domain, with remaining parts taken from reference TRBV7-8 and TRBJ2-2, reads GAGVSQSPRYKVAKRGQDVALRCDPISGHVSLFWYQQALGQGPEFLTYFQNEAQLDKSGLPSDRFFAERPEGSVSTLKIQRTQQEDSAVYLCASSLGTGNTGELFFGEGSRLTVL.

This chain connects TRBV21-1 to TRBJ2-7; the D segment call TRBD1 is taken from the table without a DNA check. TRBV21-1 is a listed pseudogene. The CDR3 totals 15 residues. The DNA for the CDR3 is TGTGCCAGCAGCTATTCGACAGGGCCTCCCTACGAGCAGTACTTC. It yields the protein CASSYSTGPPYEQYF.

The chain recombines TRBV4-3 with TRBJ1-2; possible D gene TRBD1, 5 bases. V lost 4 bases, J lost 0 bases, and 15 bases lay in between. Germline lookup yields CDR1 LGHNA and CDR2 YSLEER. The CDR3 is 16 amino acids. The CDR3 is CASSLRVREANYGYTF. The DNA of the CDR3 is TGCGCCAGCAGCCTAAGGGTCAGGGAGGCTAACTATGGCTACACCTTC.

This sequence joins TRBV6-6 and TRBJ2-2; possibly TRBD2 for D (6 bases). The germline gives CDR1 MNHNY, CDR2 SVGAGI (reference sequence). V was clipped by 2 bases and J by 5 bases, with 9 bases between them. CDR3 size: 14 residues. The CDR3: CASSYAGGTGELFF. The CDR3 DNA reads TGTGCCAGCAGTTACGCCGGGGGAACCGGGGAGCTGTTTTTT.

J is TRBJ1-5 and V is TRBV2; D uncertain. Germline loops: CDR1 SNHLY, CDR2 FYNNEI. Trimming left V 4 bases short and J 1 base short, with 11 bases between. This CDR3 spans 15 amino acids. DNA of the CDR3: TGTGCCAGCAGTGGTCGTTCAGGAAGCAATCAGCCCCAGCATTTT. Its protein product is CASSGRSGSNQPQHF.

The chain is built from TRBV30 and TRBJ2-1, with TRBD2 matching 7 bases. Per the germline V gene, CDR1 is GTSNPN and CDR2 is SVGIG (reference sequence). The CDR3 runs 15 residues. Trimming at V came to 0 bases and at J to 4 bases, leaving 6 bases not matched to a gene. The CDR3 DNA reads TGTGCCTGGAGTGTAATGTCTAGCGGTTACAATGAGCAGTTCTTC. Amino acid sequence: CAWSVMSSGYNEQFF.

This clone was seen once. The gene calls are TRBV2 and TRBJ2-5; 11 bases are a match to TRBD2. CDR1 and CDR2 from the germline V gene are SNHLY and FYNNEI. The J segment lost 0 bases and the V segment lost 8 bases, leaving 17 bases of the junction unmatched. The CDR3 contains 19 residues. CDR3 DNA: TGTGCCAGCTACTCCCTTATGTTCGTAGCGGGAGGGAACCAAGAGACCCAGTACTTC. Translation: CASYSLMFVAGGNQETQYF.

The gene calls are TRBV5-8 and TRBJ1-2; 7 bases align to TRBD1. CDR3 length: 14 residues. Germline V gives CDR1 SGHTS, CDR2 YDEGEE. V lost 0 bases to trimming and J lost 7 bases; unmatched junction nucleotides: 6. In DNA form, the CDR3 reads TGTGCCAGCAGCTTGGACCAGGGGGTCGCTGGCTACACCTTC. This codes for CASSLDQGVAGYTF.

CDR3 in DNA: TGCAGCGTTGAGAGGGCAGGAGATACGCAGTATTTT. It yields the protein CSVERAGDTQYF. The chain links TRBV29-1 to TRBJ2-3; D is possibly TRBD2 (5 bases). The CDR3 loop spans 12 amino acids. V was trimmed by 3 bases and J by 5 bases, leaving 9 bases between them. Germline CDR1 SQVTM, CDR2 ANQGSEA.

This chain joins TRBV2 and TRBJ2-7; D possibly corresponds to TRBD1 (6 bases). Germline loops: CDR1 SNHLY, CDR2 FYNNEI. This CDR3 comprises 16 residues. The V end lost 4 bases, the J end lost 2 bases, and 18 bases lay between the germline ends. The chain's CDR3 is CASSGQAYGYTYEQYF. DNA of the CDR3: TGTGCCAGCAGTGGACAGGCCTACGGGTATACCTACGAGCAGTACTTC.

The V call is TRBV9, the J call TRBJ2-2, with TRBD1 identical over 7 bases. J gave up 0 bases and V 0 bases, and 2 bases lay outside the gene matches. The CDR3 spans 16 residues. Germline CDR1 SGDLS, CDR2 YYNGEE. CDR3 residues: CASSVAGQSNTGELFF. Written as DNA, the CDR3 is TGTGCCAGCAGCGTAGCGGGACAGTCGAACACCGGGGAGCTGTTTTTT.

The rearrangement uses TRBV9 and TRBJ2-5; D gene ambiguous. Deletions cut 0 bases from V and 2 bases from J, with 11 bases between. This CDR3 has 15 residues. Per germline, CDR1 SGDLS and CDR2 YYNGEE. CDR3 coding DNA: TGTGCCAGCAGCGTAGGAGACCGACTTCAAGAGACCCAGTACTTC. This translates into CASSVGDRLQETQYF.

The table lists this clone with a few counts. V gene TRBV9 combines with J gene TRBJ2-3; D perhaps matches TRBD2 (7 bases). Looked up from germline, CDR1 is SGDLS and CDR2 is YYNGEE. The CDR3 loop spans 19 amino acids. The V and J ends lost 0 bases and 0 bases respectively, with 20 bases between them. For the CDR3, the DNA is TGTGCCAGCAGCGTAGGGGGGGCGGGGGCGAAACGGAGCACAGATACGCAGTATTTT. Residues: CASSVGGAGAKRSTDTQYF.